The 16 T cell receptor beta chains listed next were all sequenced from one sample in a study of neurological immune-mediated disorders. In TCRdb, the 5' RACE reads were re-called with MiXCR into one record per CDR3 protein. In the table there are under 30,000 distinct CDR3 sequences, around 15% of which are singletons. The sequenced sample consisted of PBMCs. The receptors were gathered from a middle-aged woman with HTLV-1-associated myelopathy (HAM/TSP).

The chain couples TRBV30 to TRBJ1-2, with TRBD1 identical over 8 bases. CDR1 is GTSNPN and CDR2 is SVGIG in the germline V gene (reference sequence). V lost 0 bases to trimming and J lost 7 bases; unmatched junction nucleotides: 7. The CDR3 sequence is 14 residues long. The CDR3 here is CAWSVGQGASGYTF. Here the CDR3 DNA reads TGTGCCTGGAGTGTGGGGCAGGGGGCAAGTGGCTACACCTTC.

Ten or more counts support this clonotype. The J gene is TRBJ2-5, the V gene TRBV5-1, with D perhaps TRBD1 (6 bases). Germline-derived CDR1 and CDR2 are SGHRS and YFSETQ. The CDR3 has 14 residues. Trimming cost V 4 bases and J 3 bases, with 13 bases left between them. CDR3 amino acids: CASSGSGTKETQYF. DNA for the CDR3: TGCGCCAGCAGCGGGTCCGGGACAAAAGAGACCCAGTACTTC.

This clonotype was seen many times. This rearrangement joins TRBV3-1 to TRBJ1-2; 8 bases fit TRBD1. In germline, CDR1 is LGHDT, CDR2 YNNKEL (reference sequence). The CDR3 covers 14 residues. V was clipped by 2 bases and J by 4 bases; unmatched bases: 3. DNA for the CDR3: TGTGCCAGCAGCCAACAACAGGGGGGCTATGGCTACACCTTC. This translates into CASSQQQGGYGYTF.

This chain connects TRBV5-5 to TRBJ1-2, with D hard to call. V gave up 0 bases and J gave up 0 bases, with 9 bases separating them. The germline gives CDR1 SGHKS, CDR2 YYEKEE (reference sequence). The CDR3 consists of 15 residues. The CDR3 region is CASSLVTNTNYGYTF. The CDR3 coding sequence is TGTGCCAGCAGCTTGGTTACCAATACTAACTATGGCTACACCTTC.

This clonotype was counted ten times or more. The gene calls are TRBV3-1 and TRBJ1-6, with D unclear. The CDR3 runs 13 residues. Germline values: CDR1 LGHDT, CDR2 YNNKEL (reference sequence). V lost 0 bases to trimming and J lost 13 bases, with 10 bases between them. The CDR3 DNA reads TGTGCCAGCAGCCAAGATTTGAGGTCCCCCCTCCACTTT. Protein product: CASSQDLRSPLHF.

This clonotype showed up many times. The CDR3 spells CASSRDRRPTDTQYF. CDR3 in DNA: TGCGCCAGCAGCCGGGACAGGCGACCCACAGATACGCAGTATTTT. The chain recombines TRBV5-1 with TRBJ2-3; 8 nucleotides agree with TRBD1. CDR1 and CDR2 from the germline V gene are SGHRS and YFSETQ. The CDR3 has 15 amino acids. Trimming at V came to 4 bases and at J to 2 bases, leaving 6 bases not matched to a gene.

This clonotype was observed at least ten times. CDR3 region: CASSLRGAAPGGYTF. CDR3 nucleotide sequence: TGTGCCAGCAGTTTACGAGGGGCCGCCCCGGGAGGCTACACCTTC. This rearrangement joins TRBV12-3 or TRBV12-4 to TRBJ1-2; D is perhaps TRBD1 (5 bases). This CDR3 comprises 15 residues. Deletions cut 2 bases from V and 8 bases from J, with 18 bases between.

Regarding this clonotype: A single base separates this from a much larger clone, so it may be a read error. This chain connects TRBV6-5 to TRBJ2-7; D unclear. The CDR3 is 12 amino acids. The germline CDR1 and CDR2 sequences are MNHEY and SVGAGI. Between the trimmed V and J ends, which lost 11 bases and 0 bases, there was a span of 11 bases. The CDR3 DNA is TGTGCCCGCGGAGTAAACTCCTACGAGCAGTACTTC. Encoded protein: CARGVNSYEQYF.

This clonotype was observed many times. J is TRBJ2-5 and V is TRBV20-1, with 9 bases fitting TRBD1. Germline V gene lookup returns CDR1 DFQATT and CDR2 SNEGSKA (reference sequence). The CDR3 sequence is 14 residues long. The trim removed 6 bases at V and 2 bases at J, leaving 7 bases unmatched. This CDR3 reads CSAKTGGRQETQYF. The CDR3 DNA sequence: TGCAGTGCGAAGACAGGGGGACGGCAAGAGACCCAGTACTTC.

This clonotype appeared many times. This chain joins TRBV5-1 and TRBJ2-5; 7 bases are shared with TRBD2. CDR3 length equals 15 residues. Germline CDR1 reads SGHRS; CDR2 reads YFSETQ. With V trimmed by 0 bases and J by 1 base, 3 bases remained unmatched. CDR3 DNA sequence: TGCGCCAGCAGCTTGGCCGGGGGGTTCCAAGAGACCCAGTACTTC. Amino acids: CASSLAGGFQETQYF.

This clonotype was seen repeatedly, ten times or more. The CDR3 region is CASSSGTTPPLHF. CDR3 bases: TGCGCCAGCAGCTCAGGAACCACCCCGCCCCTCCACTTT. This sequence joins TRBV5-1 and TRBJ1-6; no definite D call. Trimming left V 3 bases short and J 13 bases short, with 14 bases between. Germline assignment: CDR1 SGHRS and CDR2 YFSETQ. The CDR3 covers 13 residues.

This clonotype appeared many times. As DNA, the CDR3 is TGCAGTGCTAGTGGGACTAGCGGGGCGAGCACAGATACGCAGTATTTT. Translation gives CSASGTSGASTDTQYF. This sequence joins TRBV20-1 and TRBJ2-3, with 13 bases identical to TRBD2. V trimming: 3 bases; J trimming: 0 bases; junction bases outside the gene matches: 3. CDR1 is DFQATT and CDR2 is SNEGSKA in the germline V gene (reference sequence). The CDR3 length is 16 residues.

This clonotype was found many times. The chain employs TRBV20-1 and TRBJ2-3; a weak D match, TRBD2 (6 bases). The V end was cut by 3 bases, the J end by 5 bases, with 12 bases between. The length of the CDR3 is 13 residues. Germline assignment: CDR1 DFQATT and CDR2 SNEGSKA (reference sequence). The CDR3: CSASSGVGDTQYF. The DNA of the CDR3 is TGCAGTGCTAGTTCGGGGGTAGGAGATACGCAGTATTTT.

In its sample, this clonotype was seen many times. The chain employs TRBV20-1 and TRBJ1-2; D perhaps matches TRBD1 (5 bases). The CDR3 runs to 13 residues. Trimming took off 2 bases at V and 5 bases at J, with 12 bases between the two ends. In germline, CDR1 is DFQATT, CDR2 SNEGSKA (reference sequence). CDR3 residues: CSARSGGRYGYTF. CDR3 DNA sequence: TGCAGTGCTAGATCCGGGGGAAGATATGGCTACACCTTC.

This clonotype was counted many times. This chain links TRBV20-1 with TRBJ2-7; D might be TRBD1 (6 bases). The CDR3 is made up of 15 amino acids. Germline CDR1 DFQATT, CDR2 SNEGSKA (reference sequence). Between the trimmed V and J ends, which lost 1 base and 0 bases, there was a span of 13 bases. CDR3 bases: TGCAGTGCTAGAGCTTATGAGGACAGCTCCTACGAGCAGTACTTC. It encodes CSARAYEDSSYEQYF.

The rearrangement joins TRBV15 to TRBJ1-5; D remains ambiguous. V lost 1 base to trimming and J lost 7 bases, with 17 bases between them. Germline assignment: CDR1 LNHNV and CDR2 YYDKDF (reference sequence). The CDR3 extends over 16 amino acids. The CDR3 DNA is TGTGCCACCAGCAGAGGAGTAGTGGGTTTGGGGCAGCCCCAGCATTTT. Amino acids: CATSRGVVGLGQPQHF.